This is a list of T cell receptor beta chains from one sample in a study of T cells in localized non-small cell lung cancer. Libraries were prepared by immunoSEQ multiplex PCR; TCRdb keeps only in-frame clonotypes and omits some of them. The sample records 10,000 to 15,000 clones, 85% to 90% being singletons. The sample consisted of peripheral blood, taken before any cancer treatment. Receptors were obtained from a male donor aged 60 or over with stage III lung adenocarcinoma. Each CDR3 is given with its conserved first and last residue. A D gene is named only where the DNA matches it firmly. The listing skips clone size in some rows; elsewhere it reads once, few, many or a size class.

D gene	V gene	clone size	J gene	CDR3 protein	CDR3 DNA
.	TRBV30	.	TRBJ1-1	CACKRVAGTEAFF	TGTGCCTGCAAGAGAGTGGCTGGGACCGAAGCTTTCTTT
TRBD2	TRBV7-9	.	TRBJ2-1	CASSRSGGQGNEQFF	TGTGCCAGCAGTCGCAGCGGGGGGCAGGGAAATGAGCAGTTCTTC
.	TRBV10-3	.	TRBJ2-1	CAIALHAVGGNNEQFF	TGTGCCATCGCCCTGCACGCCGTTGGCGGAAACAATGAGCAGTTCTTC
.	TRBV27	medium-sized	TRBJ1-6	CASSLNVERPLHF	TGTGCCAGCAGTCTCAACGTAGAGAGGCCCCTCCACTTT
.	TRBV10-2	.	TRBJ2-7	CASTLTTDRTYEQYF	TGCGCCAGCACGCTGACAACTGACAGGACTTACGAGCAGTACTTC
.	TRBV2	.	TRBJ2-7	CASRPIDGLVEYEQYF	TGTGCCAGCAGGCCGATAGACGGTCTGGTTGAGTACGAGCAGTACTTC
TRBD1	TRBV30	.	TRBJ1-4	CAWSVDRGGREKLFF	TGTGCCTGGAGTGTGGACAGGGGAGGTAGAGAAAAACTGTTTTTT
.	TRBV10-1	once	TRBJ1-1	CASSESMGGTEAFF	TGCGCCAGCAGTGAGTCGATGGGGGGGACTGAAGCTTTCTTT
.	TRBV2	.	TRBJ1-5	CASSQTGSNQPQHF	TGTGCCAGCAGTCAAACTGGGAGCAATCAGCCCCAGCATTTT
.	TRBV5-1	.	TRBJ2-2	CASSLRGFADTGELFF	TGCGCCAGCAGCTTGAGAGGGTTTGCGGACACCGGGGAGCTGTTTTTT
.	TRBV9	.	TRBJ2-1	CASSVKADPYNEQFF	TGTGCCAGCAGCGTAAAGGCCGACCCCTACAATGAGCAGTTCTTC
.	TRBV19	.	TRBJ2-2	CASSTGPAVPGELFF	TGTGCCAGTAGTACCGGACCCGCCGTACCCGGGGAGCTGTTTTTT
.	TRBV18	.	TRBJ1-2	CASSPGGDYGYTF	TGTGCCAGCTCACCAGGCGGGGACTATGGCTACACCTTC
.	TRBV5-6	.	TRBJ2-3	CASSPQGTSTDTQYF	TGTGCCAGCAGTCCACAGGGGACTAGCACAGATACGCAGTATTTT
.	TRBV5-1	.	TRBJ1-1	CASSLLRTGGEAFF	TGCGCCAGCAGCTTGTTAAGGACTGGGGGTGAAGCTTTCTTT
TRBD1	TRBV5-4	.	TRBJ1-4	CASSLDRGSTNEKLFF	TGTGCCAGCAGCTTAGACAGGGGGTCAACTAATGAAAAACTGTTTTTT
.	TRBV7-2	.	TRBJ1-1	CASSSRGRDTEAFF	TGTGCCAGCAGCTCAAGGGGAAGGGACACTGAAGCTTTCTTT
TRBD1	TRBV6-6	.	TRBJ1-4	CASSPDRAGEKLFF	TGTGCCAGCAGCCCCGACAGGGCGGGCGAAAAACTGTTTTTT